This TCR beta chain was retrieved from a study of blood T cell repertoires in COVID-19. At the level of the study: The United States, Italy and Spain provided the acute and convalescent COVID-19 samples. Sources were T cells, B-cell-depleted T cells, or PBMCs; the material itself was cDNA or gDNA.

This clone was seen a single time. Other DNA sequences within the sample encode an identical CDR3. V was pared by 2 bases and J by 0 bases, with 8 bases between. This CDR3 spans 15 amino acids. Germline V CDR1 and CDR2: SGDLS, YYNGEE. Authors' methods: Reference gene primer amplification gave estimated nucleated cell counts. The data were produced by immunoSEQ multiplex PCR, yet TCRdb's version contains in-frame clones alone and is incomplete. V and J calls and clone size are those listed in that table; D and trimming were worked out from the DNA. Among some 170,000 clones, more than 80% were seen once, and the ten largest hold around 7.8%.

The V and J genes are TRBV9 and TRBJ2-2; D gene unclear. Sequencing was carried out using peripheral blood. This receptor was taken from a woman aged 55-70 years with acute or convalescent COVID-19. This chain's CDR3 is CASSVGLANTGELFF. DNA of the CDR3: TGTGCCAGCAGCGTCGGCCTAGCGAACACCGGGGAGCTGTTTTTT.